These 17 T cell receptor beta chains were sequenced from one sample in a study of human T cells and chemical hapten exposure. MiXCR, run by TCRdb on the RACE reads, gives a single entry per CDR3 protein. The table records over 130,000 distinct CDR3 sequences, about 12% of them present only once. Stated time point: patch test 2, 6 weeks after DPC sensitization. Described treatment: therapeutic diphenylcyclopropenone sensitization with weekly scalp DPC. The specimen comprised whole blood, sampled in connection with sensitization to the hapten diphenylcyclopropenone (DPC). Receptor source: a woman in her forties or fifties with alopecia areata. Some clones in this sample may be carry-over from other donors' samples.

Only a few counts were recorded for this clonotype. DNA of the CDR3: TGTGCCAGCACCTCTCGATCCGGGGGCAACTACAATGAGCAGTTCTTC. As protein: CASTSRSGGNYNEQFF. The genes are TRBV7-2 and TRBJ2-1, with D perhaps given as TRBD1 or TRBD2 (6 bases each). Trimming took off 7 bases at V and 3 bases at J, with 19 bases between the two ends. CDR1 and CDR2 (germline): SGHTA, FQGNSA. This CDR3 region has 16 residues.

This clonotype was picked up many times. The V gene is TRBV11-2, the J gene TRBJ2-7, with a possible D match to TRBD2 (6 bases). V gave up 8 bases and J gave up 9 bases, with 20 bases separating them. CDR1 and CDR2 (germline): SGHAT, FQNNGV. The CDR3 has 13 residues. DNA of the CDR3: TGTGCCAGCTTGCTAGCGCCTCGAGAGGGGCAGTACTTC. It is translated as CASLLAPREGQYF. Complete variable domain (other parts from reference TRBV11-2 and TRBJ2-7): EAGVAQSPRYKIIEKRQSVAFWCNPISGHATLYWYQQILGQGPKLLIQFQNNGVVDDSQLPKDRFSAERLKGVDSTLKIQPAKLEDSAVYLCASLLAPREGQYFGPGTRLTVT.

This clonotype appeared many times. This rearrangement joins TRBV6-5 to TRBJ2-7, with TRBD2 identical over 10 bases. There are 16 residues in the CDR3. Germline trimming cut 6 bases from V and 0 bases from J; bases unmatched to any gene: 8. From germline, CDR1 is MNHEY and CDR2 SVGAGI. The chain's CDR3 is CASSRLAGDPSYEQYF. The CDR3 DNA sequence: TGTGCCAGCAGCAGGCTAGCGGGAGACCCCTCCTACGAGCAGTACTTC.

This clonotype was observed at least ten times. This chain uses TRBV11-2 with TRBJ1-1, with a tentative D call TRBD1 (5 bases). Per germline, CDR1 SGHAT and CDR2 FQNNGV. V dropped 1 base and J dropped 1 base, with 10 bases sitting between them. The CDR3 is made up of 15 amino acids. CDR3 sequence: CASSLGQGGNTEAFF. The CDR3 DNA is TGTGCCAGCAGCTTAGGTCAGGGAGGGAACACTGAAGCTTTCTTT.

The table lists this clonotype with a few counts. The chain's CDR3 is CASSLMVDVTEAFF. CDR3 in DNA: TGTGCCAGCAGCTTAATGGTGGATGTCACTGAAGCTTTCTTT. The V call is TRBV11-2, the J call TRBJ1-1; D remains unclear. V lost 2 bases, J lost 4 bases, and 11 bases lay in between. The CDR3 extends over 14 amino acids. Per germline, CDR1 SGHAT and CDR2 FQNNGV. The full variable domain, rest sourced from reference TRBV11-2 and TRBJ1-1, is EAGVAQSPRYKIIEKRQSVAFWCNPISGHATLYWYQQILGQGPKLLIQFQNNGVVDDSQLPKDRFSAERLKGVDSTLKIQPAKLEDSAVYLCASSLMVDVTEAFFGQGTRLTVV.

A few counts support this clonotype. CDR3 sequence reads: CASAPDTYYGYTF. The CDR3 DNA sequence: TGTGCCAGCGCGCCGGACACTTACTATGGCTACACCTTC. The chain couples TRBV11-2 to TRBJ1-2; D is perhaps TRBD1 (5 bases). The ends were cut back, 8 bases at V and 3 bases at J, with 13 bases in the middle. Germline CDR1 reads SGHAT; CDR2 reads FQNNGV. The CDR3 has 13 amino acids.

This clonotype was detected ten times or more. The chain couples TRBV7-9 to TRBJ1-2, with D hard to call. This CDR3 has 14 residues. Trimming cost V 4 bases and J 2 bases, with 11 bases left between them. CDR1 and CDR2 (germline): SEHNR, FQNEAQ (reference sequence). The chain's CDR3 is CASSSKGPNYGYTF. DNA of the CDR3: TGTGCCAGCAGCTCCAAGGGTCCGAACTATGGCTACACCTTC. Filled out from reference TRBV7-9 and TRBJ1-2, the complete variable domain reads DTGVSQNPRHKITKRGQNVTFRCDPISEHNRLYWYRQTLGQGPEFLTYFQNEAQLEKSRLLSDRFSAERPKGSFSTLEIQRTEQGDSAMYLCASSSKGPNYGYTFGSGTRLTVV.

The sample holds a few counts of this clonotype. The chain couples TRBV7-3 to TRBJ1-5; D gene unclear. Per the germline V gene, CDR1 is SGHTA and CDR2 is FQGTGA. Trimming left V 0 bases short and J 3 bases short, with 9 bases between. There are 15 residues in the CDR3. The CDR3 is CASSLTAGYNQPQHF. The CDR3 DNA reads TGTGCCAGCAGCTTAACAGCAGGTTACAATCAGCCCCAGCATTTT. Variable domain in full (rest from reference TRBV7-3 and TRBJ1-5): GAGVSQTPSNKVTEKGKYVELRCDPISGHTALYWYRQSLGQGPEFLIYFQGTGAADDSGLPNDRFFAVRPEGSVSTLKIQRTERGDSAVYLCASSLTAGYNQPQHFGDGTRLSIL.

The chain couples TRBV19 to TRBJ2-1; TRBD2 might be the D (5 bases). CDR1 and CDR2 from the germline V gene are LNHDA and SQIVND (reference sequence). The CDR3 extends over 14 amino acids. V was shortened by 4 bases and J by 9 bases, with 16 bases between the two germline ends. This CDR3 reads CASSRGSTLREQFF. CDR3 DNA sequence: TGTGCCAGTAGTAGAGGGAGCACCCTTCGTGAGCAGTTCTTC.

This clonotype has more than one count but fewer than ten. The chain carries TRBV18 and TRBJ1-1; TRBD1 matches at 8 bases. Germline V CDR1 and CDR2: KGHSH, LQKENI. The CDR3 covers 16 residues. The V gene end was trimmed by 3 bases and the J gene end by 4 bases; junction bases not matched to a gene: 10. The CDR3 sequence is CASSPPRTGSFTEAFF. In nucleotides, the CDR3 is TGTGCCAGCTCACCCCCCAGGACAGGGTCTTTCACTGAAGCTTTCTTT.

This clonotype was observed a handful of times. V and J are TRBV28 and TRBJ2-1, with 8 bases lining up with TRBD1. This CDR3 has 16 residues. The V gene end was trimmed by 5 bases and the J gene end by 8 bases; junction bases not matched to a gene: 14. Germline CDR1 and CDR2: MDHEN and SYDVKM. The CDR3 bases are TGTGCCAGCAGTACAGGGGGACTGGGGATTTCGTATGAGCAGTTCTTC. This sequence encodes CASSTGGLGISYEQFF.

The chain combines TRBV21-1 with TRBJ1-2. TRBV21-1 is tagged as a pseudogene. This CDR3 has 13 amino acids. The CDR3 DNA reads TGTGCCAGCGGCAAAGCGCAGGCGATTGACTACACCTTC. This translates into CASGKAQAIDYTF.

This chain joins TRBV20-1 and TRBJ2-7; 11 bases agree with TRBD2. The CDR3 spans 14 residues. V dropped 2 bases and J dropped 7; count of bases not matched to a gene: 7. CDR1 DFQATT and CDR2 SNEGSKA come from the germline V gene (reference sequence). The CDR3 coding sequence is TGCAGTGCTAGACCCTTAGCGGGAGGGCTTGAGCAGTACTTC. Its protein is CSARPLAGGLEQYF.

The chain is built from TRBV24-1 and TRBJ2-1; TRBD2 aligns across 11 bases. The junction had 7 bases not matched to a gene; V was cut back by 3 bases and J by 10 bases. This CDR3 contains 15 residues. CDR1 is KGHDR, CDR2 SFDVKD, per germline. CDR3 region: CATSDATSGSGEQFF. CDR3 in DNA: TGTGCCACCAGTGATGCTACTAGCGGGAGTGGAGAGCAGTTCTTC.

This clonotype has a handful of counts. V is TRBV19 and J is TRBJ1-2, with D possibly TRBD1 on 6 matching bases. This CDR3 has 15 amino acids. V was trimmed by 7 bases and J by 4 bases, leaving 19 bases between them. The germline gives CDR1 LNHDA, CDR2 SQIVND (reference sequence). The DNA for the CDR3 is TGTGCCAGTACACAGGGACGCCCAGGGAGCTATGGCTACACCTTC. Protein sequence: CASTQGRPGSYGYTF.

In its sample, this clonotype was seen a few times. The chain uses TRBV7-3 and TRBJ2-1, with TRBD2 identical over 13 bases. Germline V lookup: CDR1 SGHTA, CDR2 FQGTGA. This CDR3 comprises 17 residues. The V gene end was trimmed by 5 bases and the J gene end by 4 bases; junction bases not matched to a gene: 8. The CDR3 here is CASSLLPGLAGYNEQFF. CDR3 bases: TGTGCCAGCAGCCTACTACCGGGACTAGCGGGATACAATGAGCAGTTCTTC.

This chain connects TRBV29-1 to TRBJ2-7; 8 bases line up with TRBD2. This CDR3 contains 13 residues. Germline V lookup: CDR1 SQVTM, CDR2 ANQGSEA. Trimming at V came to 6 bases and at J to 5 bases, leaving 9 bases not matched to a gene. CDR3 sequence reads: CSVRAGGRHEQYF. CDR3 sequence (DNA): TGCAGCGTCCGGGCGGGAGGTCGGCACGAGCAGTACTTC.